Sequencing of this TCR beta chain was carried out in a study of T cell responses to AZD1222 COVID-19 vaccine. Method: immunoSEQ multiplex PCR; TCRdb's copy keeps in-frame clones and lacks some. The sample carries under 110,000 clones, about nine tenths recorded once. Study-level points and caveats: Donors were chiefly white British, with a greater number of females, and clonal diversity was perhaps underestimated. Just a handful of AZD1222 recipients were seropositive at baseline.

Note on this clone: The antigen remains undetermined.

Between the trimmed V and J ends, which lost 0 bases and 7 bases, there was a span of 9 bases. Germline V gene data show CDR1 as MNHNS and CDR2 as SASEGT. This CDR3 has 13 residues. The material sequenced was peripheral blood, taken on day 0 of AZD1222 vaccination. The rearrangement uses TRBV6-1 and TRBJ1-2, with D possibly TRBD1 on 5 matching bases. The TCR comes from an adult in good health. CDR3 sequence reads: CASSEAGGAGYTF. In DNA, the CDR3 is TGTGCCAGCAGTGAAGCGGGCGGGGCTGGCTACACCTTC.